The following is a TCR beta chain sequence with its context. The data were produced by immunoSEQ multiplex PCR, yet TCRdb's version contains in-frame clones alone and is incomplete. The sample holds 95,000 to 110,000 clones, around 90% seen once. In germline, CDR1 is SQVTM, CDR2 ANQGSEA. V shed 5 bases and J 6 bases; nucleotides not matched to a gene: 10. The CDR3 extends over 15 amino acids. This sample is part of a study of blood T cell repertoires in COVID-19. The specimen was peripheral blood. V gene TRBV29-1 combines with J gene TRBJ2-2, with 9 bases lining up with TRBD1. This TCR derives from a man in his fifties or sixties in a cohort sampled during active COVID-19. The CDR3, as DNA: TGCAGCGTTCTTCCGGGACAGGGTGTTGCCGGGGAGCTGTTTTTT. The encoded protein is CSVLPGQGVAGELFF.